The 24 T cell receptor beta chains presented below share a single source sample, sequenced in a study of blood T cell repertoires in COVID-19. Libraries were prepared by immunoSEQ multiplex PCR; TCRdb keeps only in-frame clonotypes and omits some of them. The sample yields about 170,000 clones, around 85% seen once. Sequencing was performed on peripheral blood. These TCRs come from a human donor with acute or convalescent COVID-19. The donor label of this sample is uncertain.

Only a few counts were recorded for this clone. The J gene is TRBJ1-2, the V gene TRBV11-2; 8 bases map to TRBD1. The CDR3 is made up of 15 amino acids. V lost 2 bases, J lost 7 bases, and 9 bases stayed unmatched. Germline V gene data show CDR1 as SGHAT and CDR2 as FQNNGV. In nucleotides, the CDR3 is TGTGCCAGCAGCTTATGGGGACAGGCCCCTGTTGGCTACACCTTC. This translates into CASSLWGQAPVGYTF.

The chain employs TRBV7-2 and TRBJ1-4; TRBD1 is a possible D gene (6 bases). Germline CDR1 reads SGHTA; CDR2 reads FQGNSA. The V end was cut by 4 bases, the J end by 5 bases, with 8 bases between. The CDR3 is 13 amino acids. CDR3 nucleotide sequence: TGTGCCAGCAGCTACGGACAGAATGAAAAACTGTTTTTT. Encoded protein: CASSYGQNEKLFF.

V and J are TRBV11-3 and TRBJ2-5; 10 bases are shared with TRBD2. The CDR3 runs 18 residues. Trimming removed 4 bases from V and 2 bases from J; junction bases left unmatched: 13. Germline CDR1 SGHNT, CDR2 YENEEA. The CDR3 DNA reads TGTGCCAGCAGCTCCCGGTATATAGCGGGGGGCCTACAAGAGACCCAGTACTTC. This sequence encodes CASSSRYIAGGLQETQYF.

The chain joins TRBV5-1 to TRBJ2-2; weak D call: TRBD2 (6 bases). This CDR3 is built from 17 residues. V was cut by 4 bases and J by 4 bases, with 20 bases left in between. The germline gives CDR1 SGHRS, CDR2 YFSETQ. CDR3 region: CASSPPGGSGITGELFF. CDR3 DNA sequence: TGCGCCAGCAGCCCCCCAGGAGGGAGCGGTATCACCGGGGAGCTGTTTTTT.

V gene TRBV9 combines with J gene TRBJ1-2; D remains unclear. Between the trimmed V and J ends, which lost 0 bases and 2 bases, there was a span of 14 bases. Germline V gene data show CDR1 as SGDLS and CDR2 as YYNGEE. The length of the CDR3 is 16 residues. This CDR3 reads CASSVEARQSNYGYTF. CDR3 in DNA: TGTGCCAGCAGCGTAGAGGCCAGGCAGTCCAACTATGGCTACACCTTC.

In this sample, this clone turned up once. The V gene is TRBV7-6, the J gene TRBJ2-2; no clear D gene. V lost 1 base and J 2 bases, leaving 14 bases between the germline ends. CDR1 is SGHVS, CDR2 FNYEAQ, per germline. The CDR3 is 17 amino acids. CDR3 residues: CASSLDPRQQNTGELFF. The CDR3, as DNA: TGTGCCAGCAGCTTAGACCCCCGCCAACAAAACACCGGGGAGCTGTTTTTT. The full variable domain, in which reference TRBV7-6 and TRBJ2-2 provide the parts outside the CDR3, is GAGVSQSPRYKVTKRGQDVALRCDPISGHVSLYWYRQALGQGPEFLTYFNYEAQQDKSGLPNDRFSAERPEGSISTLTIQRTEQRDSAMYRCASSLDPRQQNTGELFFGEGSRLTVL.

V and J are TRBV14 and TRBJ1-2; TRBD1 aligns across 12 bases. Trimming cost V 3 bases and J 8 bases; bases outside gene matches: 4. The CDR3 is made up of 14 amino acids. The germline gives CDR1 SGHDN, CDR2 FVKESK. The CDR3 sequence is CASSQAGTGGGYTF. The CDR3 DNA reads TGTGCCAGCAGCCAGGCCGGGACAGGGGGCGGCTACACCTTC.

The V call is TRBV25-1, the J call TRBJ2-1; 10 bases map to TRBD1. V shed 3 bases, J shed 7 bases, and the junction held 6 bases outside the gene matches. CDR3 length: 15 amino acids. Per the germline V gene, CDR1 is MGHDK and CDR2 is SYGVNS. CDR3 protein: CASSEPGQGRNEQFF. For the CDR3, the DNA is TGTGCCAGCAGTGAGCCGGGACAGGGGAGGAATGAGCAGTTCTTC.

The chain has TRBV19 and TRBJ1-1, with D perhaps matching TRBD1 (5 bases). V dropped 5 bases and J dropped 4 bases, with 14 bases sitting between them. CDR3 size: 14 residues. Looked up from germline, CDR1 is LNHDA and CDR2 is SQIVND (reference sequence). Here the CDR3 reads CASSAGRRGTEAFF. CDR3 sequence (DNA): TGTGCCAGTAGTGCAGGACGAAGGGGCACTGAAGCTTTCTTT.

The J gene is TRBJ1-2, the V gene TRBV27, with TRBD1 as a possible D gene (5 bases). The V end lost 2 bases, the J end lost 6 bases, and 10 bases lay between the germline ends. CDR1 and CDR2 (germline): MNHEY, SMNVEV (reference sequence). This CDR3 has 13 amino acids. This CDR3 reads CASSLGGADGYTF. CDR3 sequence (DNA): TGTGCCAGCAGTTTAGGAGGGGCGGATGGCTACACCTTC.

This clone was recorded many times. V usage is TRBV7-9 and J usage is TRBJ2-7; perhaps TRBD1 as D (6 bases). CDR1 is SEHNR, CDR2 FQNEAQ, per germline (reference sequence). This CDR3 has 15 residues. Trimming took 4 bases from V and 3 from J, leaving 16 bases between them. CDR3 in DNA: TGTGCCAGCAGCTCATCGACAGGCCTTCTCTACGAGCAGTACTTC. This translates into CASSSSTGLLYEQYF.

J is TRBJ1-5 and V is TRBV10-3; D remains ambiguous. V lost 10 bases, J lost 3 bases, and 13 bases lay in between. The CDR3 has 13 residues. The germline V gene encodes CDR1 ENHRY and CDR2 SYGVKD. For the CDR3, the DNA is TGTGCCACCTCGGTCACCCTCAATCAGCCCCAGCATTTT. This translates into CATSVTLNQPQHF.

This clone was observed many times. The rearrangement uses TRBV19 and TRBJ1-2; maybe TRBD1 (5 bases). The CDR3 is 14 amino acids. Trimming pared 7 bases from V and 4 bases from J, leaving 16 bases between. Per the germline V gene, CDR1 is LNHDA and CDR2 is SQIVND (reference sequence). CDR3 sequence (DNA): TGTGCCAGTAATTTCCCAGGGAACGGCTATGGCTACACCTTC. It codes for CASNFPGNGYGYTF.

V gene TRBV5-1 combines with J gene TRBJ2-1; no definite D call. V was cut by 0 bases and J by 9 bases, with 16 bases left in between. This CDR3 spans 15 amino acids. Germline V CDR1 and CDR2: SGHRS, YFSETQ. CDR3: CASSLDPGPLFEQFF. CDR3 nucleotide sequence: TGCGCCAGCAGCTTGGATCCGGGTCCCCTTTTTGAGCAGTTCTTC. Complete variable domain (other parts from reference TRBV5-1 and TRBJ2-1): KAGVTQTPRYLIKTRGQQVTLSCSPISGHRSVSWYQQTPGQGLQFLFEYFSETQRNKGNFPGRFSGRQFSNSRSEMNVSTLELGDSALYLCASSLDPGPLFEQFFGPGTRLTVL.

This chain connects TRBV5-1 to TRBJ1-3, with 8 positions matching TRBD1. CDR3 length equals 15 residues. Germline V gene sequence: CDR1 SGHRS, CDR2 YFSETQ. After removal of 5 bases from V and 2 bases from J, the junction contained 6 bases not matched to a gene. CDR3 residues: CASRPDRATGNTIYF. The CDR3 DNA sequence: TGCGCCAGCAGACCGGACAGGGCCACTGGAAACACCATATATTTT.

The chain employs TRBV4-1 and TRBJ1-5; 7 bases map to TRBD1. With V trimmed by 2 bases and J by 5 bases, 3 bases remained unmatched. In germline, CDR1 is MGHRA, CDR2 YSYEKL. CDR3 length: 14 amino acids. As DNA, the CDR3 is TGCGCCAGCAGCCAATGGACAGGATATCAGCCCCAGCATTTT. It yields the protein CASSQWTGYQPQHF.

This clone was recorded only once. The rearrangement links TRBV5-1 to TRBJ2-5; TRBD1 matches 10 bases. The CDR3 is 16 amino acids. The V and J ends lost 4 bases and 3 bases, in that order; junction bases with no gene match: 9. Germline V gene sequence: CDR1 SGHRS, CDR2 YFSETQ. This CDR3 reads CASSIRQGASEETQYF. CDR3 DNA sequence: TGCGCCAGCAGCATCAGACAGGGGGCATCGGAAGAGACCCAGTACTTC.

The chain combines TRBV20-1 with TRBJ1-2; 9 bases align to TRBD1. CDR3 length equals 12 residues. The junction had 5 bases not matched to a gene; V was cut back by 3 bases and J by 9 bases. The germline V gene encodes CDR1 DFQATT and CDR2 SNEGSKA (reference sequence). CDR3 protein: CSASVTGGSYTF. As DNA, the CDR3 is TGCAGTGCTAGTGTTACAGGGGGCAGCTACACCTTC.

The chain uses TRBV19 and TRBJ1-2, with D possibly TRBD1 on 6 matching bases. This CDR3 comprises 12 residues. V shed 8 bases and J shed 5 bases, with 12 bases lying between them. CDR1 is LNHDA, CDR2 SQIVND, per germline (reference sequence). The CDR3 reads CASSGTSYGYTF. The CDR3 nucleotides are TGTGCCAGTTCCGGGACAAGTTATGGCTACACCTTC.

The chain employs TRBV5-5 and TRBJ1-5; 9 bases are shared with TRBD1. The CDR3 is 16 residues long. Looked up from germline, CDR1 is SGHKS and CDR2 is YYEKEE (reference sequence). V dropped 4 bases and J dropped 0; count of bases not matched to a gene: 5. CDR3 protein: CASSPGTGRSNQPQHF. The CDR3 DNA reads TGTGCCAGCAGCCCCGGGACAGGGCGTAGCAATCAGCCCCAGCATTTT.

This clone is a singleton in its sample. The rearrangement links TRBV27 to TRBJ2-2, with 8 bases that match TRBD2. CDR1 is MNHEY and CDR2 is SMNVEV in the germline V gene (reference sequence). With 2 bases clipped from V and 5 bases from J, the junction kept 7 bases outside the gene matches. This CDR3 is built from 16 residues. The CDR3 loop reads CASSLVYRGGTGELFF. The DNA of the CDR3 is TGTGCCAGCAGTTTAGTGTATCGGGGGGGTACCGGGGAGCTGTTTTTT.

V and J are TRBV18 and TRBJ2-7; 9 nucleotides match TRBD1. The trim removed 4 bases at V and 3 bases at J, leaving 7 bases unmatched. The CDR3 is made up of 15 amino acids. Germline V gives CDR1 KGHSH, CDR2 LQKENI. The CDR3 DNA is TGTGCCAGCTCACATACGACAGGGGGAAACTACGAGCAGTACTTC. Its protein product is CASSHTTGGNYEQYF.

The V and J genes are TRBV28 and TRBJ2-3, with 10 bases lining up with TRBD2. V dropped 3 bases and J dropped 3; count of bases not matched to a gene: 3. The germline V gene has CDR1 MDHEN and CDR2 SYDVKM. The CDR3 has 15 amino acids. The CDR3 spells CASSLAGLATDTQYF. The CDR3 region has the DNA TGTGCCAGCAGTTTGGCGGGACTAGCGACAGATACGCAGTATTTT.

This chain joins TRBV9 and TRBJ2-3; a weak D match, TRBD2 (5 bases). The CDR3 extends over 13 amino acids. Trimming removed 0 bases at V and 5 bases at J, with 7 bases between. The germline V gene has CDR1 SGDLS and CDR2 YYNGEE. As DNA, the CDR3 is TGTGCCAGCAGCGTAGCCAGCGGAGATACGCAGTATTTT. Translation gives CASSVASGDTQYF.